The clone carrying this TCR beta chain was seen many times. Its antigen remains unidentified. The lymph nodes were axillary draining lymph nodes from breast cancer patients. This record comes from a study of breast tumors, draining lymph nodes, adjacent tissues. Study-wide findings and caveats: Data fit most tumor T cells coming from lymph node, expanding in tumor. Tumor and nontumor repertoires were significantly more similar in luminal-like than in basal-like breast cancer. Data only fit, rather than demonstrated, lymph node origin of most tumor T cells. Tumor repertoires ranked between lymph nodes and nontumor tissue in diversity, with V and J gene preferences.

From the multiplex PCR reads, TCRdb called clonotypes with MiXCR, one entry per CDR3 protein. The sample consists of about 180,000 distinct CDR3 sequences, about 30% of them appearing once. Per the germline V gene, CDR1 is DFQATT and CDR2 is SNEGSKA (reference sequence). V lost 0 bases to trimming and J lost 8 bases, with 14 bases between them. CDR3 length: 14 residues. The sequenced sample consisted of axillary lymph node tissue. The receptor was isolated from a female donor with breast cancer. Some clones in this sample may be carry-over from other donors' samples. The rearrangement joins TRBV20-1 to TRBJ2-1; no definite D call. CDR3 nucleotide sequence: TGCAGTGCTAGAGAAGAAGGGAAGCGCGATGAGCAGTTCTTC. Its translation: CSAREEGKRDEQFF.